A single sample gave rise to the 9 T cell receptor beta chains below, sequenced in a study of siplizumab effects on memory and regulatory T cells. Sequencing used immunoSEQ multiplex PCR; TCRdb keeps in-frame clones, though not all of them. The sample lists approximately 100,000 clones, 91% occurring once. Material for sequencing was CD4+ T cells sorted from blood. The receptors were sampled from a human donor in good health. Some clones in this sample may be carry-over from other donors' samples.

V and J are TRBV19 and TRBJ2-3; D gene uncertain. CDR1 is LNHDA, CDR2 SQIVND, per germline (reference sequence). The germline V and J ends were trimmed by 3 bases and 4 bases, with 8 bases remaining between them. The CDR3 has 13 amino acids. CDR3 nucleotides: TGTGCCAGTAGTATCACTCTCCCAGATACGCAGTATTTT. Translated, it gives CASSITLPDTQYF.

CDR3 DNA sequence: TGTGCCGTACAGACCCGAAATGAAAAACTGTTTTTT. It translates to CAVQTRNEKLFF. The chain has TRBV19 and TRBJ1-4; D not resolved. Germline assignment: CDR1 LNHDA and CDR2 SQIVND (reference sequence). The CDR3 loop spans 12 amino acids. V was clipped by 11 bases and J by 5 bases, with 12 bases between them.

The gene calls are TRBV18 and TRBJ2-7; no firm D call. The germline gives CDR1 KGHSH, CDR2 LQKENI. The CDR3 runs to 13 residues. Trimming removed 4 bases from V and 1 base from J, with 8 bases in between. CDR3 sequence (DNA): TGTGCCAGCTCACAGGGCAGATCCTACGAGCAGTACTTC. This sequence encodes CASSQGRSYEQYF.

The chain joins TRBV18 to TRBJ2-5, with a weak D call TRBD2 (5 bases). Trimming cost V 0 bases and J 5 bases, with 10 bases left between them. CDR1 is KGHSH, CDR2 LQKENI, per germline. This CDR3 comprises 14 residues. Here the CDR3 DNA reads TGTGCCAGCTCACCACCGGGGAGTTCGGAGACCCAGTACTTC. It specifies CASSPPGSSETQYF.

The CDR3 DNA is TGTGCCAGCAGTGCCAAAGACAGGGACCTAGGCAATCAGCCCCAGCATTTT. Translation: CASSAKDRDLGNQPQHF. The chain employs TRBV6-4 and TRBJ1-5, with 7 bases aligning to TRBD1. V lost 4 bases and J lost 2; bases outside the gene matches: 11. The germline CDR1 and CDR2 sequences are MRHNA and SNTAGT. The CDR3 covers 17 residues.

The V and J genes are TRBV28 and TRBJ1-1; no definite D call. Looked up from germline, CDR1 is MDHEN and CDR2 is SYDVKM. The CDR3 runs 11 residues. The V gene lost 10 bases and the J gene lost 1 base, with 7 bases spanning the gap. As DNA, the CDR3 is TGTGCCACCTACGGGAACACTGAAGCTTTCTTT. It codes for CATYGNTEAFF.

This chain links TRBV28 with TRBJ1-3; 8 bases fit TRBD1. From germline, CDR1 is MDHEN and CDR2 SYDVKM. This CDR3 comprises 15 residues. The trim removed 6 bases at V and 2 bases at J, leaving 6 bases unmatched. CDR3 loop: CASRRQGIPGNTIYF. The CDR3 nucleotides read TGTGCCAGCAGAAGACAGGGGATTCCTGGAAACACCATATATTTT.

The chain employs TRBV28 and TRBJ2-6, with D uncertain. The CDR3 runs 17 residues. Germline-derived CDR1 and CDR2 are MDHEN and SYDVKM. The V end was cut by 4 bases, the J end by 4 bases, with 17 bases between. CDR3 sequence reads: CASSSLNLVSGANVLTF. Here the CDR3 DNA reads TGTGCCAGCAGTTCCCTGAACCTCGTCTCGGGGGCCAACGTCCTGACTTTC.

V is TRBV28 and J is TRBJ2-7, with 9 nucleotides matching TRBD2. V dropped 2 bases and J dropped 3; count of bases not matched to a gene: 11. Germline assignment: CDR1 MDHEN and CDR2 SYDVKM. This CDR3 spans 17 amino acids. CDR3 amino acids: CASSLLSSGTAFYEQYF. CDR3 nucleotides: TGTGCCAGCAGTTTACTCTCTAGCGGGACAGCTTTCTACGAGCAGTACTTC.